This T cell receptor (beta chain) was sequenced for a study of early T cells in non-severe SARS-CoV-2 infection (dated by TCRdb to the early 2020s). For the wider study: Because TCR sequencing relied on bulk RNA taken from unsorted whole blood, pairing of alpha and beta chains was not possible.

A case-control design nested within a healthcare worker cohort in London, UK, was used, with weekly nasopharyngeal swab PCR tests and blood sampling performed. Healthcare workers were recruited during the week of the UK lockdown, between 23 and 31 March 2020, and followed weekly for up to about 15 weeks. The CDR3 numbers 16 residues from cysteine through phenylalanine. The retained sequence is limited to the CDR3, 48 bases, with the frame set at the first base. V and J are trimmed by 4 bases and 2 bases, and the gene matches miss 12 bases of the junction. CDR1 and CDR2 are read off the germline V gene as SGHRS and YFSETQ. What the authors observed across the whole study: VDJdb matching was skewed toward anti-spike CD8 responses, so virus-specific expansions were likely underestimated and private and CD4 specificities were missed.

This clonotype showed up many times. Its antigen target is currently unknown. It has no much larger one-base neighbor in the sample; base qualities were not kept. Receptor libraries were prepared by 5' RACE. Sequencing instrument: NextSeq 500. The TCR library protocol attached unique molecular identifiers to individual cDNA molecules to correct for sequencing error and PCR bias. Both TCR alpha and beta chains were sequenced, and tight co-correlation was observed between alpha and beta sequence abundances in each sample. In the paper's pipeline: V gene, J gene and CDR3 annotation of TCR sequences was performed with Decombinator V4. TCRs were defined as expanded if a significant change between any two time points was detected under a Poisson model with p below 0.0001. TCR abundances were normalised to the total number of TCRs sequenced per sample and were expressed as counts per million. MAIT TCRs were defined by TRAV1-2 paired with TRAJ12, TRAJ20 or TRAJ33, and iNKT TCRs by TRAV10 paired with TRAJ18. A search of VDJdb, accessed on 1 November 2021, was run for TCRs annotated to CMV, EBV and SARS-CoV-2, with TCRs annotated for multiple antigens excluded. The raw public data were reprocessed by TCRdb itself: fastp quality trimming at Q25, MiXCR clonotype calling, in-frame beta chains only. Every CDR3 protein is listed once, alongside the most common genes and DNA of its rows. Clone size and V and J calls follow TCRdb, not the original study. This sample gives 50,000 to 80,000 distinct CDR3 sequences in total; over 4.5% of them show up just once. Together, the top ten hold approximately 5% of the sample.

This receptor chain uses TRBV5-1 and TRBJ2-7, with 7 middle bases fitting TRBD2. The sample consisted of whole blood. The TCR comes from an adult who was a healthcare worker with PCR-confirmed SARS-CoV-2 infection or an uninfected control (not recorded which). The nucleotide sequence reads TGCGCCAGCAGCAGAACTAGCGCGGGGGTTACCTACGAGCAGTACTTC. Translated, this gives CASSRTSAGVTYEQYF. Joined to the reference TRBV5-1 and TRBJ2-7 proteins, this CDR3 gives the full variable domain: KAGVTQTPRYLIKTRGQQVTLSCSPISGHRSVSWYQQTPGQGLQFLFEYFSETQRNKGNFPGRFSGRQFSNSRSEMNVSTLELGDSALYLCASSRTSAGVTYEQYFGPGTRLTVT.